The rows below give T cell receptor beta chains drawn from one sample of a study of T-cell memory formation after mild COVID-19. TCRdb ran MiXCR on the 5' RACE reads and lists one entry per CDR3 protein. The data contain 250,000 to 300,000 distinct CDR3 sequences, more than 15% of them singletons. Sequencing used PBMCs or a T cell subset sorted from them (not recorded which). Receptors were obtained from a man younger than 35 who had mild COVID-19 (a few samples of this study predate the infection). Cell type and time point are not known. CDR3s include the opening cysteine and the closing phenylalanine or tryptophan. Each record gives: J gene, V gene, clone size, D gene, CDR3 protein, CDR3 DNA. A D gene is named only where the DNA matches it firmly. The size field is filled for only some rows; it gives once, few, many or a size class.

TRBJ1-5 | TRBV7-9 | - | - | CASSLPGRGQPQHF | TGTGCCAGCAGCTTACCGGGACGGGGTCAGCCCCAGCATTTT
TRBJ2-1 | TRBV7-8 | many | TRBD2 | CASSLEGLAHPRNEQFF | TGTGCCAGCAGCCTCGAGGGACTAGCACACCCCAGGAATGAGCAGTTCTTC
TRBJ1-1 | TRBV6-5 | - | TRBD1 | CASSSTGTLTEAFF | TGTGCCAGCAGTTCGACAGGGACCTTGACTGAAGCTTTCTTT
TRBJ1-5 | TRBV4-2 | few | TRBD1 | CASSQDFTGDQPQHF | TGTGCCAGCAGCCAAGATTTCACAGGGGATCAGCCCCAGCATTTT
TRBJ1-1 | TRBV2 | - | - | CASSKAPGPVRVRFGAFF | TGTGCCAGCAGTAAAGCACCAGGCCCAGTGAGGGTTCGATTCGGGGCTTTCTTT
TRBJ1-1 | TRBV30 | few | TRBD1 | CARDREGTEAFF | TGTGCCCGCGACAGGGAGGGCACTGAAGCTTTCTTT
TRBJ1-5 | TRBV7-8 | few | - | CASSLSRLEPQHF | TGTGCCAGCAGCTTATCCCGCTTGGAGCCCCAGCATTTT
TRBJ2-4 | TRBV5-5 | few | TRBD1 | CASRATGGDKNIQYF | TGTGCCAGCAGAGCGACAGGGGGAGACAAAAACATTCAGTACTTC
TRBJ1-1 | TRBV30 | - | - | CAWSTGMNTEAFF | TGTGCCTGGAGTACAGGGATGAACACTGAAGCTTTCTTT
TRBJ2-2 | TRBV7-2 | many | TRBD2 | CASSFGLDTGELFF | TGTGCCAGCAGCTTCGGACTAGACACCGGGGAGCTGTTTTTT
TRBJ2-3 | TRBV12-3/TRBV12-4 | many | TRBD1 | CASRLQGAIDTQYF | TGTGCCAGCAGGCTACAGGGGGCGATAGATACGCAGTATTTT
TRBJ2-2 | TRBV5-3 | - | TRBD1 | CARSLEDREWCTGELFF | TGTGCCAGAAGCTTGGAGGACAGGGAATGGTGCACCGGGGAGCTGTTTTTT
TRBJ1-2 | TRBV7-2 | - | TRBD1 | CASSSGQPYGYTF | TGTGCCAGCAGCTCGGGACAGCCCTATGGCTACACCTTC
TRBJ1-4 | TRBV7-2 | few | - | CASSLGGSVGDEKLFF | TGTGCCAGCAGCTTAGGGGGGAGTGTTGGGGATGAAAAACTGTTTTTT
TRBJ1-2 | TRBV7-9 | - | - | CASSLPGERANYGYTF | TGTGCCAGCAGCTTACCAGGGGAACGGGCTAACTATGGCTACACCTTC
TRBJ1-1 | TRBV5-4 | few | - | CASSPVTGGYTEAFF | TGTGCCAGCAGCCCGGTAACCGGGGGGTACACTGAAGCTTTCTTT